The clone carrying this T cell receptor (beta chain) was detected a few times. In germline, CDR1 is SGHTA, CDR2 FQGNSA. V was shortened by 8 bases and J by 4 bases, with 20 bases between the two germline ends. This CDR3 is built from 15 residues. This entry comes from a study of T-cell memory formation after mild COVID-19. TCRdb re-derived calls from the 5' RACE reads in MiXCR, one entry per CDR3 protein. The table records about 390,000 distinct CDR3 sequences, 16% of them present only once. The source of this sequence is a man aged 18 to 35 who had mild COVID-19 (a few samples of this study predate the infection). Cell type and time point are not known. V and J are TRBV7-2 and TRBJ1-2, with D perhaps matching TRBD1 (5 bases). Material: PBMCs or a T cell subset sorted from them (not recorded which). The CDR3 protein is CASDPVGTGGYGYTF. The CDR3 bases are TGTGCCAGCGACCCTGTGGGGACGGGTGGCTATGGCTACACCTTC. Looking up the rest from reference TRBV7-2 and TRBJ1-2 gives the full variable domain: GAGVSQSPSNKVTEKGKDVELRCDPISGHTALYWYRQSLGQGLEFLIYFQGNSAPDKSGLPSDRFSAERTGGSVSTLTIQRTQQEDSAVYLCASDPVGTGGYGYTFGSGTRLTVV.